A single sample gave rise to the 17 T cell receptor beta chains below, sequenced in a study of blood T cell repertoires in COVID-19. The protocol was immunoSEQ multiplex PCR, while the TCRdb copy is restricted to in-frame clones and leaves out a portion. The sample lists 100,000 to 150,000 clones, over 55% occurring once. The sequencing sample was made of peripheral blood. The receptors were sampled from a woman aged 70 to 79 with acute or convalescent COVID-19.

J is TRBJ2-3 and V is TRBV10-3, with D maybe TRBD1 (7 bases). The CDR3 is made up of 14 amino acids. Germline V gene lookup returns CDR1 ENHRY and CDR2 SYGVKD. With 8 bases removed from V and 1 base from J, the gap between germline ends came to 13 bases. DNA of the CDR3: TGTGCCATCCAGGGGGGAGAAGGCACAGATACGCAGTATTTT. Residues: CAIQGGEGTDTQYF.

The V gene is TRBV4-2, the J gene TRBJ2-3; 12 bases match TRBD2. The CDR3 contains 19 residues. V lost 2 bases and J lost 0; bases outside the gene matches: 9. Germline V CDR1 and CDR2: LGHNA, YNFKEQ. CDR3 DNA sequence: TGTGCCAGCAGCCAACGTCTAAGGACTAGCGGGGTGAGCACAGATACGCAGTATTTT. Amino acids: CASSQRLRTSGVSTDTQYF.

The V gene is TRBV6-1, the J gene TRBJ1-2, with 7 nucleotides matching TRBD1. The trim removed 5 bases at V and 4 bases at J, leaving 7 bases unmatched. Germline assignment: CDR1 MNHNS and CDR2 SASEGT. This CDR3 comprises 14 residues. This CDR3 is CASSPPDRVYGYTF. CDR3 sequence (DNA): TGTGCCAGCAGTCCTCCAGACAGGGTCTATGGCTACACCTTC.

V gene TRBV4-1 combines with J gene TRBJ1-1; D gene ambiguous. V shed 1 base and J shed 9 bases, with 12 bases lying between them. CDR1 MGHRA and CDR2 YSYEKL come from the germline V gene. The CDR3 loop spans 13 amino acids. CDR3 region: CASSQGPVFQAFF. For the CDR3, the DNA is TGCGCCAGCAGCCAAGGGCCTGTTTTTCAAGCTTTCTTT.

J is TRBJ1-6 and V is TRBV5-4; D gene uncertain. Between the trimmed V and J ends, which lost 1 base and 5 bases, there was a span of 7 bases. Germline CDR1 SGHNT, CDR2 YYREEE (reference sequence). This CDR3 is built from 14 residues. The CDR3 loop reads CASSLPVDNSPLHF. CDR3 nucleotide sequence: TGTGCCAGCAGCTTGCCGGTGGATAATTCACCCCTCCACTTT. The variable domain in full, with the rest retrieved from reference TRBV5-4 and TRBJ1-6, is ETGVTQSPTHLIKTRGQQVTLRCSSQSGHNTVSWYQQALGQGPQFIFQYYREEENGRGNFPPRFSGLQFPNYSSELNVNALELDDSALYLCASSLPVDNSPLHFGNGTRLTVT.

The rearrangement links TRBV29-1 to TRBJ2-7, with 9 bases identical to TRBD1. Germline-derived CDR1 and CDR2 are SQVTM and ANQGSEA. There are 13 residues in the CDR3. The V and J ends lost 3 bases and 1 base, in that order; junction bases with no gene match: 1. In nucleotides, the CDR3 is TGCAGCGTTGAGGACAGGGGTTCCTACGAGCAGTACTTC. Translating it yields CSVEDRGSYEQYF.

The chain combines TRBV6-6 with TRBJ1-2, with unresolved D. This CDR3 is built from 14 residues. V dropped 1 base and J dropped 0 bases, with 6 bases sitting between them. CDR1 MNHNY and CDR2 SVGAGI come from the germline V gene (reference sequence). The CDR3 region is CASSYLATNYGYTF. The CDR3 nucleotides are TGTGCCAGCAGTTACTTGGCAACTAACTATGGCTACACCTTC.

The rearrangement uses TRBV19 and TRBJ2-7, with 7 positions matching TRBD1. Germline V gene data show CDR1 as LNHDA and CDR2 as SQIVND (reference sequence). This CDR3 is built from 17 residues. The V segment lost 5 bases and the J segment 2 bases; nucleotides outside the gene matches: 15. In DNA, the CDR3 is TGTGCCAGTAGTCCCCCCAGGGGACAGCGGAAACCCTACGAGCAGTACTTC. Translated, it gives CASSPPRGQRKPYEQYF.

The CDR3 DNA reads TGTGCCTGGAAGGGGGCTGGTGAGGCTTTCTTT. It translates to CAWKGAGEAFF. The J gene is TRBJ1-1, the V gene TRBV30; the match to TRBD1 covers 7 bases. After removal of 4 bases from V and 11 bases from J, the junction contained 7 bases not matched to a gene. The CDR3 extends over 11 amino acids. Per the germline V gene, CDR1 is GTSNPN and CDR2 is SVGIG (reference sequence).

The V and J genes are TRBV6-2 or TRBV6-3 and TRBJ2-4, with D tentatively TRBD1 (6 bases). This CDR3 is 16 amino acids long. Looked up from germline, CDR1 is MNHEY and CDR2 is SVGEGT. Trimming pared 5 bases from V and 0 bases from J, leaving 14 bases between. DNA for the CDR3: TGTGCCAGCAGTCCCTCCCCCAGGGGAGCCAAAAACATTCAGTACTTC. Translated, it gives CASSPSPRGAKNIQYF.

V and J are TRBV5-4 and TRBJ1-6; TRBD1 matches 8 bases. The J segment lost 8 bases and the V segment lost 5 bases, leaving 3 bases of the junction unmatched. CDR1 SGHNT and CDR2 YYREEE come from the germline V gene (reference sequence). This CDR3 is 13 amino acids long. CDR3 amino acids: CASRQDRDSPLHF. In nucleotides, the CDR3 is TGTGCCAGCAGACAGGACAGGGATTCACCCCTCCACTTT.

V gene TRBV10-2 combines with J gene TRBJ2-5; TRBD2 matches 8 bases. V lost 8 bases, J lost 5 bases, and 7 bases stayed unmatched. CDR1 and CDR2 from the germline V gene are WSHSY and SAAADI. This CDR3 is built from 13 residues. The CDR3 bases are TGCGCCAGCCGGCGGGGGGTCGGTGAGACCCAGTACTTC. Amino acid sequence: CASRRGVGETQYF.

This clone was seen just once. The CDR3 bases are TGTGCCAGTACCCCGGGGGTCGGGGCTTTCTTT. Translation gives CASTPGVGAFF. The rearrangement links TRBV19 to TRBJ1-1; D possibly corresponds to TRBD1 (5 bases). Deletions cut 7 bases from V and 11 bases from J, with 14 bases between. CDR1 LNHDA and CDR2 SQIVND come from the germline V gene (reference sequence). This CDR3 contains 11 residues.

The rearrangement joins TRBV19 to TRBJ1-1; D perhaps matches TRBD1 (6 bases). Germline lookup yields CDR1 LNHDA and CDR2 SQIVND (reference sequence). Trimming removed 3 bases at V and 0 bases at J, with 11 bases between. This CDR3 region has 15 residues. The CDR3 reads CASSIDGQLNTEAFF. The CDR3 DNA follows: TGTGCCAGTAGTATCGACGGACAGCTGAACACTGAAGCTTTCTTT.

The V and J genes are TRBV5-5 and TRBJ2-5; D is undetermined. The V gene's germline CDR1 is SGHKS and CDR2 YYEKEE (reference sequence). V was shortened by 3 bases and J by 1 base, with 7 bases between the two germline ends. The CDR3 loop spans 13 amino acids. The CDR3 loop is CASSWAVQETQYF. In nucleotides, the CDR3 is TGTGCCAGCAGCTGGGCAGTCCAAGAGACCCAGTACTTC.

This clone was detected many times. The rearrangement links TRBV28 to TRBJ1-3; 11 bases are a match to TRBD1. After removal of 1 base from V and 7 bases from J, the junction contained 9 bases not matched to a gene. The length of the CDR3 is 17 residues. From germline, CDR1 is MDHEN and CDR2 SYDVKM. The CDR3 reads CASSLYPGTGGGNTIYF. The CDR3 DNA reads TGTGCCAGCAGTTTATACCCCGGGACAGGGGGAGGGAACACCATATATTTT.

The chain carries TRBV4-3 and TRBJ2-1; weak D call: TRBD2 (7 bases). V lost 0 bases and J 2 bases, leaving 11 bases between the germline ends. The CDR3 contains 16 residues. Germline assignment: CDR1 LGHNA and CDR2 YSLEER. CDR3 sequence reads: CASSQEWRGPYNEQFF. CDR3 DNA: TGCGCCAGCAGCCAAGAGTGGCGGGGGCCCTACAATGAGCAGTTCTTC.